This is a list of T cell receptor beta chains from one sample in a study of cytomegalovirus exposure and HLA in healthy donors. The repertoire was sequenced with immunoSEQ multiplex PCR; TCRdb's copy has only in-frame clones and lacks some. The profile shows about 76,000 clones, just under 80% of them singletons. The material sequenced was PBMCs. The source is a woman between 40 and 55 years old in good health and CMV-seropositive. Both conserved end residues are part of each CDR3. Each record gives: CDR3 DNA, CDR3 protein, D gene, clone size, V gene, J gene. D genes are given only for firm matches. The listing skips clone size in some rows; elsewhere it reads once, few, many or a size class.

DNA: TGTGCCTGGAGAAAGCGGGGGGCCACAGATACGCAGTATTTT; CDR3: CAWRKRGATDTQYF; D: TRBD2; size: once; V: TRBV30; J: TRBJ2-3
DNA: TGTGCCAGCTCACGTGGGACAAACACTGAAGCTTTCTTT; CDR3: CASSRGTNTEAFF; D: NA; size: once; V: TRBV18; J: TRBJ1-1
DNA: TGCGCCAGCAGCTTGGCGGGACACCGCAATCAGCCCCAGCATTTT; CDR3: CASSLAGHRNQPQHF; D: NA; size: NA; V: TRBV5-1; J: TRBJ1-5
DNA: TGTGCCAGCAGCCCTAGTGGTGGGACAGGGGAAGCTTTCTTT; CDR3: CASSPSGGTGEAFF; D: TRBD1; size: NA; V: TRBV9; J: TRBJ1-1
DNA: TGTGCCAGTAGGGGACAGGGGCGAGAGACCCAGTACTTC; CDR3: CASRGQGRETQYF; D: TRBD1; size: few; V: TRBV19; J: TRBJ2-5
DNA: TGTGCCAGCAGCTTAAATCAGGGGAAACTGTTTTTT; CDR3: CASSLNQGKLFF; D: NA; size: NA; V: TRBV11-2; J: TRBJ1-4
DNA: TGTGCCAGTAGTATAAGGGGACAGACACCCTACGAGCAGTACTTC; CDR3: CASSIRGQTPYEQYF; D: TRBD1; size: NA; V: TRBV19; J: TRBJ2-7
DNA: TGTGCCAGCAGCCGCGGGACAGGGAACACTGAAGCTTTCTTT; CDR3: CASSRGTGNTEAFF; D: TRBD1; size: NA; V: TRBV7-3; J: TRBJ1-1
DNA: TGTGCCAGCAGCGTGGCTGTGGTCTACAGTGAGCAGTTCTTC; CDR3: CASSVAVVYSEQFF; D: NA; size: NA; V: TRBV9; J: TRBJ2-1
DNA: TGTGCCAGCAGCTTGCTTGGACAGGGGGGTAGTGAAGCTTTCTTT; CDR3: CASSLLGQGGSEAFF; D: TRBD1; size: NA; V: TRBV5-4; J: TRBJ1-1
DNA: TGTGCCAGCAGCGTAGTTCCAGGGGCAGGAAACACCATATATTTT; CDR3: CASSVVPGAGNTIYF; D: NA; size: NA; V: TRBV9; J: TRBJ1-3
DNA: TGCGCCAGCAGCTCTGGAGGTTTATCTGCTGGAAACACCATATATTTT; CDR3: CASSSGGLSAGNTIYF; D: NA; size: NA; V: TRBV5-1; J: TRBJ1-3
DNA: TGTGCCAGCAGCCCACCAGGGTCGGGCTACACCTTC; CDR3: CASSPPGSGYTF; D: NA; size: NA; V: TRBV7-9; J: TRBJ1-2
DNA: TGTGCCAGCAGTTCGACAGGGGACGAAGAAAAACTGTTTTTT; CDR3: CASSSTGDEEKLFF; D: TRBD1; size: few; V: TRBV28; J: TRBJ1-4